This TCR beta chain is drawn from a study of long-term antiretroviral therapy in people with HIV. The study, taken as a whole, reports: From about 2003 to 2018, blood was obtained, possibly while participants received older ART regimens. Comparison with controls showed narrower CDR3 length ranges in HIV repertoires.

Researchers ran immunoSEQ v3.0 at survey level. Sequencing was performed with immunoSEQ multiplex PCR; in TCRdb, only in-frame clones are kept and a portion is missing. The sample contains tens of thousands of clones, around 79% of which appear only once. To note about this clone: As yet, its antigen is unknown.

This specimen consisted of unsorted PBMCs, obtained 1.1 years before starting antiretroviral therapy. The sequence was obtained from a woman aged 25 to 39 with HIV.

The CDR3 coding sequence is TGTGCCAGTAGGCCACAGGGGGCTGGAAACACCATATATTTT. This translates into CASRPQGAGNTIYF. V and J are TRBV19 and TRBJ1-3, with 8 bases lining up with TRBD1. The CDR3 runs 14 residues. V lost 6 bases and J lost 2; bases outside the gene matches: 3. The germline CDR1 and CDR2 sequences are LNHDA and SQIVND (reference sequence).